The present entry profiles one TCR beta chain with its context. The antigen is unknown. This CDR3 spans 12 amino acids. Germline loops: CDR1 ENHRY, CDR2 SYGVKD. This specimen belongs to a study of CD8+CD57+ T cells in acquired aplastic anemia. As for the study in general: DNA from sorted CD4+ and CD8+ cells averaged roughly 3.2 ug.

Patients chosen for sequencing had CD8+CD57+ cells that had expanded, as shown by flow cytometry. Severe acquired aplastic anemia affected all patients. The use of genomic DNA as template underpinned the TCR beta VDJ and CDR3 profiling. Via MiXCR, TCRdb re-called the reads, giving one row per CDR3 protein. The sample comprises more than 150,000 distinct CDR3 sequences, around 47% of which are singletons, and 9.7% rests with the top ten. Overall study findings and caveats: Patients and controls shared over 25 CD8+ CDR3 sequences, highly expressed in patients. Patients and controls were not found to differ significantly in CD8+ Simpson's diversity.

V is TRBV10-3 and J is TRBJ2-7, with 11 bases identical to TRBD2. The J call may not be correct, given that the DNA end is closer to TRBJ2-1. The sample consisted of sorted CD4+, CD8+, or CD8+CD57+ T cells (not recorded which) from PBMCs. The TCR comes from a human donor with aplastic anemia. CDR3 nucleotide sequence: TGTGCCACCCTAGCGGGAGGCAATGAGCAGTTCTTC. Amino acids: CATLAGGNEQFF.